Each of the 5 T cell receptor beta chains below was sequenced from the same sample in a study of blood T cell repertoires in COVID-19. The repertoire was sequenced with immunoSEQ multiplex PCR; TCRdb's copy has only in-frame clones and lacks some. The sample gives around 41,000 clones, around 87% of which show up once; about 8.8% is in the top ten. The sequenced sample was peripheral blood. The receptors were sampled from a woman aged 80 or older with active COVID-19.

The genes are TRBV7-2 and TRBJ2-1; the match to TRBD2 covers 8 bases. This CDR3 region has 15 residues. Germline assignment: CDR1 SGHTA and CDR2 FQGNSA. V shed 4 bases and J 9 bases; nucleotides not matched to a gene: 11. The CDR3 DNA reads as TGTGCCAGCAGCTCTGGACTAGCCGTCCCCATTGAGCAGTTCTTC. This sequence encodes CASSSGLAVPIEQFF.

The chain is built from TRBV29-1 and TRBJ1-1; no clear D gene. V was cut by 4 bases and J by 3 bases, with 6 bases left in between. The length of the CDR3 is 11 residues. Germline V gene lookup returns CDR1 SQVTM and CDR2 ANQGSEA. This CDR3 is CSVGGYTEAFF. The CDR3 bases are TGCAGCGTTGGAGGCTACACTGAAGCTTTCTTT.

J is TRBJ1-2 and V is TRBV6-5, with D possibly matching TRBD1 (6 bases). Per the germline V gene, CDR1 is MNHEY and CDR2 is SVGAGI. Trimming removed 2 bases at V and 8 bases at J, with 12 bases between. The CDR3 length is 13 residues. The CDR3 reads CASSYRGMRGYTF. The CDR3 bases are TGTGCCAGCAGTTACAGGGGGATGAGGGGCTACACCTTC.

This chain links TRBV6-5 with TRBJ1-1; D call uncertain. Trimming took off 6 bases at V and 6 bases at J, with 14 bases between the two ends. The length of the CDR3 is 13 residues. Germline CDR1 reads MNHEY; CDR2 reads SVGAGI. Here the CDR3 DNA reads TGTGCCAGCAGACTCCGAAACAGCCCTGAAGCTTTCTTT. Translating gives CASRLRNSPEAFF.

The chain combines TRBV2 with TRBJ2-5; D remains ambiguous. V lost 2 bases and J lost 2, with 6 bases in between. From germline, CDR1 is SNHLY and CDR2 FYNNEI. The CDR3 consists of 13 residues. DNA for the CDR3: TGTGCCAGCAGTGAACGGGTTCAAGAGACCCAGTACTTC. Protein product: CASSERVQETQYF.